This TCR beta chain was captured in a study of CD8+ T cells in alopecia areata. Study context: The study gave treated patients oral tofacitinib at 5 to 10 mg twice daily.

Concerning this clone: As yet, its antigen is unknown. The identical CDR3 is also encoded by other nucleotide sequences in the sample.

Noted treatment: oral pan-JAK inhibitor, 5-10 mg twice daily. Study outcomes and limitations: Among the 100 top clones, expanded CD8+ clones, like scalp clonality, were significantly decreased by tofacitinib. Lesional scalp, notably in alopecia totalis/universalis, had clonality above that of normal scalp.

Germline V gives CDR1 SQVTM, CDR2 ANQGSEA. The CDR3 contains 12 residues. V lost 4 bases and J 8 bases, leaving 14 bases between the germline ends. It was cDNA, reverse transcribed from extracted RNA, that served as the sequencing template. The table came from immunoSEQ multiplex PCR; TCRdb's copy has only in-frame clones and leaves some out. The data show 65,000 to 75,000 clones, about 30% seen once. Sequencing was performed on CD8+ T cells sorted from blood, taken at week 4, from a patient treated with tofacitinib. The clonotype originates from a human donor with alopecia areata. This chain uses TRBV29-1 with TRBJ1-2, with D possibly matching TRBD1 (6 bases). This CDR3 is CSVGAGGGGYTF. DNA for the CDR3: TGCAGCGTTGGGGCGGGGGGCGGGGGCTACACCTTC.